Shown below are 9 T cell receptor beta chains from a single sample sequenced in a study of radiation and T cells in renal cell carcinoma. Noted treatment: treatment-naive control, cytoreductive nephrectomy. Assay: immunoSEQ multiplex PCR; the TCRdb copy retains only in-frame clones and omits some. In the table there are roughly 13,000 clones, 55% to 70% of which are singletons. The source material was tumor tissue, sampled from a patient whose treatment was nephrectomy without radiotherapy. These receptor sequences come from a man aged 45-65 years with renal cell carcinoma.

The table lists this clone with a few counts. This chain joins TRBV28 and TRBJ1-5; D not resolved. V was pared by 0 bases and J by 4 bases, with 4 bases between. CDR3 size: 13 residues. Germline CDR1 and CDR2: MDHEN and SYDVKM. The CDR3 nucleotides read TGTGCCAGCAGTTTATGGGGAAATCAGCCCCAGCATTTT. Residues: CASSLWGNQPQHF.

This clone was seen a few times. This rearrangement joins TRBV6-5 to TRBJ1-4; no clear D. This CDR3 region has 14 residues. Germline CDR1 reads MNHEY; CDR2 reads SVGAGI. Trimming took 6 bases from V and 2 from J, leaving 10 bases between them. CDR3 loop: CASSPGSTNEKLFF. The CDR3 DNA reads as TGTGCCAGCAGCCCTGGGTCGACTAATGAAAAACTGTTTTTT.

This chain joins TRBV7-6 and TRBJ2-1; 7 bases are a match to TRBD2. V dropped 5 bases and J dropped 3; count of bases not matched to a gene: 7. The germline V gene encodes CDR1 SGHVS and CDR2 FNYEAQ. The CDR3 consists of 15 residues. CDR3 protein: CASSPPGLNYNEQFF. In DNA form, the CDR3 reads TGTGCCAGCAGCCCACCGGGACTAAACTACAATGAGCAGTTCTTC.

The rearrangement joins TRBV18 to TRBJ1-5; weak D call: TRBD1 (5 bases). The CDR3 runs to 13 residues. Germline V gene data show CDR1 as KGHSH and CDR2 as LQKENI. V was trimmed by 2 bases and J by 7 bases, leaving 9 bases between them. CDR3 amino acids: CASSPGTTQPQHF. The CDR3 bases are TGTGCCAGCTCACCAGGGACGACCCAGCCCCAGCATTTT.

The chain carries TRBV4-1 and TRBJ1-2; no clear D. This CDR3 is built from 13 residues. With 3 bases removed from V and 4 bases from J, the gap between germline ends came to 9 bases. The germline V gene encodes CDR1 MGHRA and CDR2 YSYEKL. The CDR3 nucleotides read TGCGCCAGCAGCCAGGACGGACCCTATGGCTACACCTTC. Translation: CASSQDGPYGYTF.

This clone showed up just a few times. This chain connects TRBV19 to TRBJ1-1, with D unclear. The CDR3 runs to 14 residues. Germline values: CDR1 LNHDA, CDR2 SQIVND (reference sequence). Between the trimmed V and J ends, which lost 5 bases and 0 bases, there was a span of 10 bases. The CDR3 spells CASSLRSLNTEAFF. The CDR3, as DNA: TGTGCCAGTAGTCTAAGGAGTCTGAACACTGAAGCTTTCTTT.

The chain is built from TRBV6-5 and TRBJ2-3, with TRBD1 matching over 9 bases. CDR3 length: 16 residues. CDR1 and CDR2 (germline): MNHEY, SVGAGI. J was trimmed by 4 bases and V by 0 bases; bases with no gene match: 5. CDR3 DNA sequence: TGTGCCAGCAGTTACTCGGCGGGACAGGGTTCAGATACGCAGTATTTT. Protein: CASSYSAGQGSDTQYF.

CDR3 bases: TGTGCCAGCAGCCAAGTAGTGTGGGAAAAACTGTTTTTT. Translation: CASSQVVWEKLFF. The chain is built from TRBV7-9 and TRBJ1-4; no clear D gene. CDR1 and CDR2 (germline): SEHNR, FQNEAQ (reference sequence). Trimming shortened V by 5 bases and J by 8 bases, and 12 bases separated the two germline ends. There are 13 residues in the CDR3.

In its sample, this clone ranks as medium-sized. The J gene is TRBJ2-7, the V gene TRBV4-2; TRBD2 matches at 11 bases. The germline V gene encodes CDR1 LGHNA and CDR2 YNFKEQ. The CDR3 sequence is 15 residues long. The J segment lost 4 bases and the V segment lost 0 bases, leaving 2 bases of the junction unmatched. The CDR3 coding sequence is TGTGCCAGCAGCCAAGATCCTAGCGGGGGGTACGAGCAGTACTTC. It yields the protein CASSQDPSGGYEQYF.